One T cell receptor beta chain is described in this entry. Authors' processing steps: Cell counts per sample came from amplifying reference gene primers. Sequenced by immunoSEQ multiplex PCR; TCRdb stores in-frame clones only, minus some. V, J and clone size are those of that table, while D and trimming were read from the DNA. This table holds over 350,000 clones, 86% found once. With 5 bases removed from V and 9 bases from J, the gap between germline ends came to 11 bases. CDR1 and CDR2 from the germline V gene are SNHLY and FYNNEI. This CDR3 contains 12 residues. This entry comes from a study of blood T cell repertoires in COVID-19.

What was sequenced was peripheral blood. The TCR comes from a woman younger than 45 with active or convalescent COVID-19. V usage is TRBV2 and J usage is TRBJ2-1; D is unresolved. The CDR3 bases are TGTGCCAGCAGTCTGACTCCAAGTGAGCAGTTCTTC. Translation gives CASSLTPSEQFF.